This TCR beta chain was found in a study of T cell responses to AZD1222 COVID-19 vaccine. As for the study in general: Second-dose timings of about 4 or about 12 weeks were pooled.

Points on this clone: Its antigen is not known.

Study-wide results and caveats: Clonal diversity was possibly underestimated; the donors were predominantly white British and more often female. Spike-wide vaccine-associated CD4 TCRs dominated at 160-218 and 743-854. Spike-specific TCR breadth and depth both grew after two AZD1222 doses.

Clones were sequenced by immunoSEQ multiplex PCR, and TCRdb holds only the in-frame ones, with some missing. The table includes 150,000 to 200,000 clones, 85% to 95% detected once. Unmatched junction bases numbered 11, after V lost 5 bases and J lost 6 bases. The CDR3 extends over 16 amino acids. Germline CDR1 is MNHEY and CDR2 is SVGEGT. The source of this sequence is an adult in good health. The source material was peripheral blood, sampled on day 0 of AZD1222 vaccination. J is TRBJ1-5 and V is TRBV6-2 or TRBV6-3; 9 nucleotides agree with TRBD1. The CDR3 loop is CASSRPGTGTGQPQHF. The CDR3 nucleotides are TGTGCCAGCAGTCGTCCCGGGACAGGGACCGGTCAGCCCCAGCATTTT.